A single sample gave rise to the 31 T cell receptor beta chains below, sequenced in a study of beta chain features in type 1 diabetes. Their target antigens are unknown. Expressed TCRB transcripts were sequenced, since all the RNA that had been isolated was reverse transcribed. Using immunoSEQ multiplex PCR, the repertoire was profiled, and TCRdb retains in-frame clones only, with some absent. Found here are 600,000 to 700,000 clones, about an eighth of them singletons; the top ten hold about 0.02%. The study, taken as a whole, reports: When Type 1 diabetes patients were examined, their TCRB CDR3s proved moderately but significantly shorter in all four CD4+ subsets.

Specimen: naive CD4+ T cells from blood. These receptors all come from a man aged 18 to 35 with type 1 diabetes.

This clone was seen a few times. The CDR3 DNA is TGTGCCAGCAGTGTTGGTCCAATACCAAATTCACCCCTCCACTTT. Translated, it gives CASSVGPIPNSPLHF. The chain employs TRBV2 and TRBJ1-6; D gene uncertain. V lost 4 bases and J lost 7, with 14 bases in between. Germline CDR1 reads SNHLY; CDR2 reads FYNNEI. The CDR3 loop spans 15 amino acids.

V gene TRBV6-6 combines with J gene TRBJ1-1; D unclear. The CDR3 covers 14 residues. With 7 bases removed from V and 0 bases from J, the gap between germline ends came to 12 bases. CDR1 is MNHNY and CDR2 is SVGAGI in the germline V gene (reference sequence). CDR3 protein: CASTRSSMNTEAFF. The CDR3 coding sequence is TGTGCCAGCACCCGGTCGTCCATGAACACTGAAGCTTTCTTT.

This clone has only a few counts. This CDR3 is CAWSVDNSQPQHF. The DNA of the CDR3 is TGTGCCTGGAGCGTGGACAACTCTCAGCCCCAGCATTTT. This chain uses TRBV30 with TRBJ1-5; the D gene is possibly TRBD1 (5 bases). The CDR3 spans 13 residues. Germline V gene data show CDR1 as GTSNPN and CDR2 as SVGIG (reference sequence). Deletions cut 3 bases from V and 6 bases from J, with 12 bases between. The full variable domain, in which reference TRBV30 and TRBJ1-5 provide the parts outside the CDR3, is SQTIHQWPATLVQPVGSPLSLECTVEGTSNPNLYWYRQAAGRGLQLLFYSVGIGQISSEVPQNLSASRPQDRQFILSSKKLLLSDSGFYLCAWSVDNSQPQHFGDGTRLSIL.

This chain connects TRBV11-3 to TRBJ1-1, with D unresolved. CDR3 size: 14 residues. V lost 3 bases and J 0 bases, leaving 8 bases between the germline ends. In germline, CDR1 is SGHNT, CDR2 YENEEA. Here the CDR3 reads CASSLSGMNTEAFF. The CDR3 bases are TGTGCCAGCAGCTTGTCCGGGATGAACACTGAAGCTTTCTTT.

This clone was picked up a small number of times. The CDR3 nucleotides read TGTGCCTGGAGTGGCCAGCTAGCTAATTCACCCCTCCACTTT. It is translated as CAWSGQLANSPLHF. This chain uses TRBV30 with TRBJ1-6; D not certain. V lost 1 base and J lost 6, with 10 bases in between. This CDR3 contains 14 residues. CDR1 and CDR2 (germline): GTSNPN, SVGIG (reference sequence).

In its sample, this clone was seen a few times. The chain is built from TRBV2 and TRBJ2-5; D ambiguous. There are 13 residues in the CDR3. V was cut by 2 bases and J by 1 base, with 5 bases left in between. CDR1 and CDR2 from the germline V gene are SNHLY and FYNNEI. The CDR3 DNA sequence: TGTGCCAGCAGTGAAATCACCCAAGAGACCCAGTACTTC. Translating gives CASSEITQETQYF.

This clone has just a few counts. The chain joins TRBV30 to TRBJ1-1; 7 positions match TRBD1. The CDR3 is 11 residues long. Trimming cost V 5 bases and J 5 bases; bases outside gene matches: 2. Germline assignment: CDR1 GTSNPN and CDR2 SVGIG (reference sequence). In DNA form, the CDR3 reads TGTGCCTGGGTCAGGGGGACTGAAGCTTTCTTT. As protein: CAWVRGTEAFF.

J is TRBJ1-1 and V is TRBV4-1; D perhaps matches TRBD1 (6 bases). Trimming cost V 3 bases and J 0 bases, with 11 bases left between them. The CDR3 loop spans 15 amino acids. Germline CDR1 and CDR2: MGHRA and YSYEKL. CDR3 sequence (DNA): TGCGCCAGCAGCCAGAGACAGGACGTGAACACTGAAGCTTTCTTT. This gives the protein CASSQRQDVNTEAFF.

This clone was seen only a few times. The chain's CDR3 is CATSIPTGGGEKLFF. The DNA for the CDR3 is TGTGCCACCAGCATTCCCACAGGGGGAGGAGAAAAACTGTTTTTT. The chain carries TRBV15 and TRBJ1-4; 8 bases map to TRBD1. With V trimmed by 4 bases and J by 8 bases, 9 bases remained unmatched. The germline CDR1 and CDR2 sequences are LNHNV and YYDKDF (reference sequence). The CDR3 contains 15 residues.

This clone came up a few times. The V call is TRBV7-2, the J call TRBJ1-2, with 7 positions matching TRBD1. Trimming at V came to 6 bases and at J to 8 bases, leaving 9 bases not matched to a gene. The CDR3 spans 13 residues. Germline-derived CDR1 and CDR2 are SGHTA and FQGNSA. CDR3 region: CASRRDREGGYTF. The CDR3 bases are TGTGCCAGCAGACGTGACAGGGAGGGCGGCTACACCTTC.

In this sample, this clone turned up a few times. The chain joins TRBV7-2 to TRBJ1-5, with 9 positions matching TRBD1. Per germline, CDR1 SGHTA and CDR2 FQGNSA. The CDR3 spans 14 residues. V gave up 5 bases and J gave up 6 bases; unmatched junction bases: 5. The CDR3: CASSPRQGGQPQHF. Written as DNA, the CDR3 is TGTGCCAGCAGCCCAAGACAGGGGGGTCAGCCCCAGCATTTT.

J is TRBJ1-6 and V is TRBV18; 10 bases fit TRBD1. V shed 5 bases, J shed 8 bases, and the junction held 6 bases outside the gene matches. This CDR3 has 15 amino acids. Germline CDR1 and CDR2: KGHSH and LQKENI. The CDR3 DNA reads TGTGCCAGCTCAACAAGACAGGGGGCCGATTCACCCCTCCACTTT. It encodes CASSTRQGADSPLHF.

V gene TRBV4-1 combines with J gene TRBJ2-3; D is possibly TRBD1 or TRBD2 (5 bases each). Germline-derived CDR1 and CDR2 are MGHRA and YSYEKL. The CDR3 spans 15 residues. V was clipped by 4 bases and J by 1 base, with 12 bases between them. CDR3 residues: CASSPGRGGTDTQYF. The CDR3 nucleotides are TGCGCCAGCAGCCCGGGAAGGGGAGGCACAGATACGCAGTATTTT.

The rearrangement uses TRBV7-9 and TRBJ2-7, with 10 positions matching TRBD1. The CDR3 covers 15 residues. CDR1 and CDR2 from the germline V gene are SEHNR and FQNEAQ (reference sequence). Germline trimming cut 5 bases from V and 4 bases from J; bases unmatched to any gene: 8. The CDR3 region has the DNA TGTGCCAGCAGCCTCAAGACAGGGGGCAGGTACGAGCAGTACTTC. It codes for CASSLKTGGRYEQYF.

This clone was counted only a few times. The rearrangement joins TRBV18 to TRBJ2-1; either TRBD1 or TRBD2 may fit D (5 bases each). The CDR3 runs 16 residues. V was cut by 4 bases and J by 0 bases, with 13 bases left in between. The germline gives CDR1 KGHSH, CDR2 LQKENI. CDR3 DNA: TGTGCCAGCTCACTCGGGACCTCGAGCTCCTACAATGAGCAGTTCTTC. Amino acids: CASSLGTSSSYNEQFF.

The CDR3 DNA is TGTGCCAGCATGTTCAGGCAGGGTGAAGCTTTCTTT. Protein sequence: CASMFRQGEAFF. The J gene is TRBJ1-1, the V gene TRBV2; D is perhaps TRBD1 (5 bases). Germline CDR1 reads SNHLY; CDR2 reads FYNNEI. The CDR3 runs 12 residues. V was trimmed by 7 bases and J by 7 bases, leaving 13 bases between them. Combining the CDR3 with reference TRBV2 and TRBJ1-1 gives the whole variable domain EPEVTQTPSHQVTQMGQEVILRCVPISNHLYFYWYRQILGQKVEFLVSFYNNEISEKSEIFDDQFSVERPDGSNFTLKIRSTKLEDSAMYFCASMFRQGEAFFGQGTRLTVV.

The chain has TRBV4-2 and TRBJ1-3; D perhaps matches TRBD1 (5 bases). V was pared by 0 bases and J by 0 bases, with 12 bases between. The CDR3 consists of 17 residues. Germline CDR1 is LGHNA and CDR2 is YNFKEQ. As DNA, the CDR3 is TGTGCCAGCAGCCAAGATCACGGGGGAAACTCTGGAAACACCATATATTTT. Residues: CASSQDHGGNSGNTIYF.

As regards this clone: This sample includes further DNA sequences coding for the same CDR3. CDR3 residues: CSVLTLAGPHQETQYF. Written as DNA, the CDR3 is TGCAGCGTCTTAACGCTAGCGGGGCCCCACCAAGAGACCCAGTACTTC. The chain recombines TRBV29-1 with TRBJ2-5; 9 bases align to TRBD2. In germline, CDR1 is SQVTM, CDR2 ANQGSEA. Trimming cost V 6 bases and J 0 bases; bases outside gene matches: 11. This CDR3 has 16 residues. The whole variable domain, remainder taken from reference TRBV29-1 and TRBJ2-5, is SAVISQKPSRDICQRGTSLTIQCQVDSQVTMMFWYRQQPGQSLTLIATANQGSEATYESGFVIDKFPISRPNLTFSTLTVSNMSPEDSSIYLCSVLTLAGPHQETQYFGPGTRLLVL.

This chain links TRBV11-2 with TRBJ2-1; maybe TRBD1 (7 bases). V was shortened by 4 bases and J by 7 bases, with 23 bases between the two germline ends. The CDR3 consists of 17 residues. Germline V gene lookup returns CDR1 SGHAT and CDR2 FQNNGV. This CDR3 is CASSSLSGQTRGNEQFF. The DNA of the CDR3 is TGTGCCAGCAGCTCCCTCAGCGGGCAAACCAGGGGGAATGAGCAGTTCTTC.

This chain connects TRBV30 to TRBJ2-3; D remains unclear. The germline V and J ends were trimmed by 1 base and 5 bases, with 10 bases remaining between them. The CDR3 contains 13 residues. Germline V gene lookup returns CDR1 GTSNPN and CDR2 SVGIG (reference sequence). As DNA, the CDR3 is TGTGCCTGGAGTGGGGGTTGGGGAGATACGCAGTATTTT. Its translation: CAWSGGWGDTQYF. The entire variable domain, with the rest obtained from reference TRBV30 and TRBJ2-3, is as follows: SQTIHQWPATLVQPVGSPLSLECTVEGTSNPNLYWYRQAAGRGLQLLFYSVGIGQISSEVPQNLSASRPQDRQFILSSKKLLLSDSGFYLCAWSGGWGDTQYFGPGTRLTVL.

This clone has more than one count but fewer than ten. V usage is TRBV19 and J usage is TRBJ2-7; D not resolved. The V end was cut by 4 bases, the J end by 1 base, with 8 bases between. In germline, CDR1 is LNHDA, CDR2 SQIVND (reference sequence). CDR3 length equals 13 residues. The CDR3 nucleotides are TGTGCCAGTAGTACCGTGGGATCCTACGAGCAGTACTTC. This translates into CASSTVGSYEQYF.

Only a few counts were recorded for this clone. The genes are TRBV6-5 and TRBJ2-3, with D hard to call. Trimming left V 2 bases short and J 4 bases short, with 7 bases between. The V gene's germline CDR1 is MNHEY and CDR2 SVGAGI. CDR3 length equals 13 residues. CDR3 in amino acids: CASSYTAPDTQYF. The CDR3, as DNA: TGTGCCAGCAGTTACACAGCGCCAGATACGCAGTATTTT.

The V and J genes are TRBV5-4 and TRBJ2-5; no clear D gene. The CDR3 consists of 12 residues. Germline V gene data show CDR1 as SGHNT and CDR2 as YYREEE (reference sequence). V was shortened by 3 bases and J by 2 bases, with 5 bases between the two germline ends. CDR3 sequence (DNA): TGTGCCAGCAGCTCCCTGCAAGAGACCCAGTACTTC. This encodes CASSSLQETQYF.

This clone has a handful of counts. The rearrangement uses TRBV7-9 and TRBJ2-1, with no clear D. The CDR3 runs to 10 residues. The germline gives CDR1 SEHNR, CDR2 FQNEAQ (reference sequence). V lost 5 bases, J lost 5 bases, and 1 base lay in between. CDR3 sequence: CASSNNEQFF. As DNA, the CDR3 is TGTGCCAGCAGCAACAATGAGCAGTTCTTC.

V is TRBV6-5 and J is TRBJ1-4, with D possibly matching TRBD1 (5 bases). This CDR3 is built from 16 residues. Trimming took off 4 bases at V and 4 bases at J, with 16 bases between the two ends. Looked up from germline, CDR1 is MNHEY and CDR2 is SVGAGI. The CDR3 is CASSSAGREFNEKLFF. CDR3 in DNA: TGTGCCAGCAGTTCCGCGGGGCGGGAGTTTAATGAAAAACTGTTTTTT.

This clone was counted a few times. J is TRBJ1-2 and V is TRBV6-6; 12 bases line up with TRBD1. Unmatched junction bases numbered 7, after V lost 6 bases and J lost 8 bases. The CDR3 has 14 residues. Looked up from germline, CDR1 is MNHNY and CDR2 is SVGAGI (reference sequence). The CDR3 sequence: CASSKGQGAEGYTF. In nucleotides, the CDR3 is TGTGCCAGCAGCAAGGGACAGGGGGCAGAGGGCTACACCTTC.

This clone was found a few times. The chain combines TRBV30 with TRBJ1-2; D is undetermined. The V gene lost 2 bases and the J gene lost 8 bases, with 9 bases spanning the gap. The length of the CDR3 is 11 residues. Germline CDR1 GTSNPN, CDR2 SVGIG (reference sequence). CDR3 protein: CAWSFRTGYTF. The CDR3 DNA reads TGTGCCTGGAGTTTTCGGACCGGCTACACCTTC.

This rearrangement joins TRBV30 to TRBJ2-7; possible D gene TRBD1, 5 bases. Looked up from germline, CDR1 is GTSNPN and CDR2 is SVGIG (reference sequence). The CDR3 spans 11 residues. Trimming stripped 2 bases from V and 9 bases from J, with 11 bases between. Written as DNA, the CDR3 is TGTGCCTGGAGTCCAGGGTCAGCGCAGTACTTC. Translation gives CAWSPGSAQYF.

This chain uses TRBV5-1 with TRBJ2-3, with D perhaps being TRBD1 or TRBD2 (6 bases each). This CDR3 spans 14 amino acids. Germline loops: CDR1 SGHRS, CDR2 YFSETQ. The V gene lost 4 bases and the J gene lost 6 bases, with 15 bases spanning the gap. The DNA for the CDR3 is TGCGCCAGCAGCCCGGGGGCGGTCTCCGATACGCAGTATTTT. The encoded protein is CASSPGAVSDTQYF.

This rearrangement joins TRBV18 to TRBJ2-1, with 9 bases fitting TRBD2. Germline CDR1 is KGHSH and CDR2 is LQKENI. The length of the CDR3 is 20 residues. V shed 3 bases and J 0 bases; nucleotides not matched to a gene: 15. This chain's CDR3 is CASSPWARGGFPSSYNEQFF. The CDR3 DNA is TGTGCCAGCTCACCCTGGGCGCGGGGGGGCTTTCCGAGCTCCTACAATGAGCAGTTCTTC.

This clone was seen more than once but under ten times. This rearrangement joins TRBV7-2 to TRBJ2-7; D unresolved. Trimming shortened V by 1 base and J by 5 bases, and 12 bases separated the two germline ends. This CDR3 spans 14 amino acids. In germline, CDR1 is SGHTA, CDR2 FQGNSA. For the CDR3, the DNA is TGTGCCAGCAGCTTAGTTAGAGGTAACAACGAGCAGTACTTC. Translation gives CASSLVRGNNEQYF.